The present T cell receptor (beta chain) was sequenced within a study of cytomegalovirus exposure and HLA in healthy donors. The primer mix had 60 Vbeta and 13 Jbeta primers. Generated by immunoSEQ multiplex PCR, the TCRdb table keeps only in-frame clones and is missing some. This sample carries more than 110,000 clones, 9.7% of them seen once, and the ten largest clones take roughly 1.9%. The CDR3 sequence is 16 residues long. Germline assignment: CDR1 SGHTA and CDR2 FQGNSA. V was clipped by 1 base and J by 2 bases, with 11 bases between them. The TCR comes from a man over 45 in good health and CMV-seronegative. The genes are TRBV7-2 and TRBJ2-2; weak D call: TRBD1 (6 bases). The source material was PBMCs. The CDR3 DNA sequence: TGTGCCAGCAGCTTAGGTCAGGGGATTAACACCGGGGAGCTGTTTTTT. Residues: CASSLGQGINTGELFF.